Presented here are 18 T cell receptor beta chains from one specimen sequenced in a study of blood T cells in healthy people across ages. Alongside a J-beta primer mix, a sample-barcoded 5' primer served in a second PCR lasting about 7 to 11 cycles. TCRdb redid the calling of the 5' RACE reads with MiXCR, one entry per CDR3 protein. The sample has 650,000 to 1,000,000 distinct CDR3 sequences, around 34% seen once; the top ten hold 10% to 15%. Sequences were obtained from blood. The receptors here all came from a man between 18 and 35 years old in good health.

The sample holds many counts of this clonotype. V usage is TRBV4-1 and J usage is TRBJ2-1; D is ambiguous. Germline-derived CDR1 and CDR2 are MGHRA and YSYEKL. The CDR3 contains 14 residues. V was shortened by 8 bases and J by 3 bases, with 14 bases between the two germline ends. CDR3 in DNA: TGCGCCAGCCCTAACCCACCGGGCTACAATGAGCAGTTCTTC. This translates into CASPNPPGYNEQFF.

This chain links TRBV5-1 with TRBJ1-1, with 7 bases matching TRBD1. The CDR3 has 15 residues. Germline-derived CDR1 and CDR2 are SGHRS and YFSETQ. The trim removed 0 bases at V and 4 bases at J, leaving 6 bases unmatched. The CDR3 loop reads CASSLGQGSFTEAFF. In DNA form, the CDR3 reads TGCGCCAGCAGCTTGGGACAGGGCTCCTTCACTGAAGCTTTCTTT.

This rearrangement joins TRBV20-1 to TRBJ2-5, with D tentatively TRBD1 or TRBD2 (5 bases each). CDR1 is DFQATT and CDR2 is SNEGSKA in the germline V gene (reference sequence). The V end was cut by 6 bases, the J end by 5 bases, with 19 bases between. The CDR3 length is 14 residues. CDR3 in amino acids: CSAYLSGAGETQYF. In nucleotides, the CDR3 is TGCAGTGCCTACCTATCCGGGGCCGGGGAGACCCAGTACTTC.

This chain joins TRBV7-2 and TRBJ2-1; no reliable D call. Germline V gene lookup returns CDR1 SGHTA and CDR2 FQGNSA. There are 15 residues in the CDR3. V gave up 1 base and J gave up 8 bases, with 15 bases separating them. The CDR3 reads CASSLGGDPLDEQFF. In DNA form, the CDR3 reads TGTGCCAGCAGCTTAGGGGGTGACCCGCTGGATGAGCAGTTCTTC.

The chain links TRBV29-1 to TRBJ2-1; a possible D gene is TRBD2 (7 bases). V lost 7 bases to trimming and J lost 5 bases, with 18 bases between them. CDR1 SQVTM and CDR2 ANQGSEA come from the germline V gene. The CDR3 consists of 14 residues. The CDR3 reads CSARGALTDNEQFF. DNA of the CDR3: TGCAGCGCCCGGGGGGCTCTCACAGACAATGAGCAGTTCTTC.

This clonotype was counted between two and nine times. The gene calls are TRBV7-9 and TRBJ2-5, with D tentatively TRBD1 (5 bases). CDR1 is SEHNR, CDR2 FQNEAQ, per germline (reference sequence). CDR3 length: 13 residues. V dropped 1 base and J dropped 5 bases, with 8 bases sitting between them. The CDR3 protein is CASSLEQGETQYF. DNA for the CDR3: TGTGCCAGCAGCTTAGAGCAGGGTGAGACCCAGTACTTC.

CDR3 bases: TGTGCCAGCAGTTTTCCAGGGTCGAACACCGGGGAGCTGTTTTTT. This sequence encodes CASSFPGSNTGELFF. The rearrangement links TRBV12-3 or TRBV12-4 to TRBJ2-2, with D maybe TRBD1 (5 bases). Trimming left V 3 bases short and J 0 bases short, with 8 bases between. The CDR3 consists of 15 residues.

CDR3 residues: CASSLGRGQNYGYTF. The DNA for the CDR3 is TGTGCCAGCAGCTTAGGCCGAGGCCAGAACTATGGCTACACCTTC. The J gene is TRBJ1-2, the V gene TRBV7-8, with unresolved D. The V gene's germline CDR1 is SGHVS and CDR2 FQNEAQ. The CDR3 length is 15 residues. V lost 1 base, J lost 2 bases, and 11 bases lay in between.

The CDR3 region is CASSEYGTGNEKLFF. CDR3 bases: TGTGCCAGCAGTGAATATGGGACGGGTAATGAAAAACTGTTTTTT. V is TRBV25-1 and J is TRBJ1-4; D possibly corresponds to TRBD1 (5 bases). Trimming pared 0 bases from V and 4 bases from J, leaving 9 bases between. The CDR3 totals 15 residues. Germline V gene lookup returns CDR1 MGHDK and CDR2 SYGVNS.

The chain uses TRBV27 and TRBJ2-1; maybe TRBD1 (5 bases). CDR3 size: 13 residues. V lost 6 bases to trimming and J lost 11 bases, with 17 bases between them. Germline assignment: CDR1 MNHEY and CDR2 SMNVEV (reference sequence). DNA of the CDR3: TGTGCCAGCAGCCCGGACACCCGACCCAAGCAGTTCTTC. It translates to CASSPDTRPKQFF.

The chain joins TRBV27 to TRBJ2-5; 8 bases align to TRBD1. Germline V gene data show CDR1 as MNHEY and CDR2 as SMNVEV (reference sequence). With V trimmed by 10 bases and J by 4 bases, 8 bases remained unmatched. This CDR3 has 13 residues. The CDR3 sequence is CANRRTGIETQYF. CDR3 sequence (DNA): TGTGCCAACAGACGGACAGGGATAGAGACCCAGTACTTC.

This clonotype was counted at least ten times. J is TRBJ2-7 and V is TRBV10-3, with 9 bases that match TRBD1. J gave up 7 bases and V 6 bases, and 13 bases lay outside the gene matches. The germline CDR1 and CDR2 sequences are ENHRY and SYGVKD. The CDR3 extends over 15 amino acids. CDR3 sequence reads: CAISRSGTGRGEQYF. The DNA of the CDR3 is TGTGCCATCAGCCGTTCCGGGACAGGGCGTGGGGAGCAGTACTTC.

The rearrangement joins TRBV7-2 to TRBJ1-1; 8 bases are shared with TRBD1. The trim removed 5 bases at V and 3 bases at J, leaving 8 bases unmatched. CDR1 and CDR2 (germline): SGHTA, FQGNSA. The CDR3 has 15 residues. The CDR3 nucleotides are TGTGCCAGCAGCCTTCAGACAGGGGTGGACACTGAAGCTTTCTTT. Protein: CASSLQTGVDTEAFF.

J is TRBJ1-1 and V is TRBV18; perhaps TRBD1 as D (6 bases). There are 16 residues in the CDR3. CDR1 is KGHSH, CDR2 LQKENI, per germline. V lost 3 bases and J lost 5, with 19 bases in between. Here the CDR3 reads CASSPRTGPDGTEAFF. CDR3 in DNA: TGTGCCAGCTCACCCCGTACAGGGCCCGATGGGACTGAAGCTTTCTTT.

The chain couples TRBV5-5 to TRBJ2-3, with D possibly matching TRBD2 (6 bases). V gave up 3 bases and J gave up 3 bases, with 14 bases separating them. This CDR3 is 15 amino acids long. Per the germline V gene, CDR1 is SGHKS and CDR2 is YYEKEE (reference sequence). The DNA of the CDR3 is TGTGCCAGCAGCTGGGCCGGCGGGGTAACAGATACGCAGTATTTT. It specifies CASSWAGGVTDTQYF.

The CDR3 DNA is TGCGCCAGCAGCCACACCCAGGCGGTGTACAATGAGCAGTTCTTC. This gives the protein CASSHTQAVYNEQFF. The rearrangement uses TRBV4-1 and TRBJ2-1, with unresolved D. Germline V gives CDR1 MGHRA, CDR2 YSYEKL. The CDR3 sequence is 15 residues long. The V and J ends lost 3 bases and 4 bases respectively, with 13 bases between them.

This clonotype has a count of ten or more. This sequence joins TRBV3-1 and TRBJ2-7; 7 nucleotides align to TRBD1. V shed 7 bases, J shed 2 bases, and the junction held 11 bases outside the gene matches. The CDR3 sequence is 15 residues long. CDR1 and CDR2 from the germline V gene are LGHDT and YNNKEL (reference sequence). CDR3 DNA sequence: TGTGCCAGCACCTCCATCCGGGACAGACCCTACGAGCAGTACTTC. The encoded protein is CASTSIRDRPYEQYF.

The V call is TRBV7-9, the J call TRBJ2-4, with D possibly called TRBD1 or TRBD2 (5 bases each). CDR3 length equals 15 residues. The germline V and J ends were trimmed by 1 base and 0 bases, with 7 bases remaining between them. Germline lookup yields CDR1 SEHNR and CDR2 FQNEAQ (reference sequence). CDR3 sequence: CASSLGGTAKNIQYF. Written as DNA, the CDR3 is TGTGCCAGCAGCTTAGGGGGGACAGCCAAAAACATTCAGTACTTC.